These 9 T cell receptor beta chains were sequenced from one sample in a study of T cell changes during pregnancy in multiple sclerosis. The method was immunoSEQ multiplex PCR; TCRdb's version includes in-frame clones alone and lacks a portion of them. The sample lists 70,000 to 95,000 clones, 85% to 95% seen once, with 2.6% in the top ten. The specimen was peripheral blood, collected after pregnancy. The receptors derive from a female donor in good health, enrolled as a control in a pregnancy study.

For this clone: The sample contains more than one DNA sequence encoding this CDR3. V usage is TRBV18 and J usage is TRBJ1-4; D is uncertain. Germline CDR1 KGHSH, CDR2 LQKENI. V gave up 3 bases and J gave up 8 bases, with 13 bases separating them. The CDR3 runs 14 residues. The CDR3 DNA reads TGTGCCAGCTCACCGGCGGGAGTAAGAGAAAAACTGTTTTTT. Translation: CASSPAGVREKLFF.

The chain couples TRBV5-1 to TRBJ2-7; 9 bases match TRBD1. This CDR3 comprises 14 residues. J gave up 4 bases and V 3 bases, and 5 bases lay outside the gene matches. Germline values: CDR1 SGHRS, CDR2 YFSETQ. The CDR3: CASSSRDRAYEQYF. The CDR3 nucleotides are TGCGCCAGCAGCTCCCGGGACAGGGCGTACGAGCAGTACTTC.

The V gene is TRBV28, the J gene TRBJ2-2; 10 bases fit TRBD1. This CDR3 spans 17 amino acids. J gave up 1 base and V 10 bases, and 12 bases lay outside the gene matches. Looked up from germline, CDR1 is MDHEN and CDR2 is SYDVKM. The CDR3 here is CAILGQGTSQNTGELFF. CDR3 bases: TGTGCCATCCTGGGACAGGGGACGTCCCAGAACACCGGGGAGCTGTTTTTT.

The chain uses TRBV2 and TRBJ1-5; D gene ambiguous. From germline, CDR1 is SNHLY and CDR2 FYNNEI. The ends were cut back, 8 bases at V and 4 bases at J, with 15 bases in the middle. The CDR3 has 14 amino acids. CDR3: CASASTVPNQPQHF. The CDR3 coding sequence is TGTGCCAGCGCCTCTACAGTGCCTAATCAGCCCCAGCATTTT.

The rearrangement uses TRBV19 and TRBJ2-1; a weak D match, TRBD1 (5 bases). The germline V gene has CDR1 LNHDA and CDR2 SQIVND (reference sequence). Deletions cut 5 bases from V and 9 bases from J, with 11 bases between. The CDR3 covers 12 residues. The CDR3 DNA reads TGTGCCAGTAGTCAGGGTAGGAGTGAGCAGTTCTTC. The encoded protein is CASSQGRSEQFF.

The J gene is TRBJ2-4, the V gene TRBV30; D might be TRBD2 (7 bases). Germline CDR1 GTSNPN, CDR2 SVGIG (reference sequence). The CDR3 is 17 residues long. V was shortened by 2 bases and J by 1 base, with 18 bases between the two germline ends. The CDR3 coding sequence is TGTGCCTGGAGTAGCCCGTGGGGGCGGGGGGCCAAAAACATTCAGTACTTC. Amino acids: CAWSSPWGRGAKNIQYF.

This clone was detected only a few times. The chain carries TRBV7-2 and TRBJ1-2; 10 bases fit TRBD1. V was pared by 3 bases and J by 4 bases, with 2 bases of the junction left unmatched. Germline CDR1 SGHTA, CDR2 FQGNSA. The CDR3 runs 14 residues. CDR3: CASSFGTGVYGYTF. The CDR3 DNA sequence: TGTGCCAGCAGCTTTGGGACAGGGGTCTATGGCTACACCTTC. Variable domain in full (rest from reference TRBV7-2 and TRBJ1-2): GAGVSQSPSNKVTEKGKDVELRCDPISGHTALYWYRQSLGQGLEFLIYFQGNSAPDKSGLPSDRFSAERTGGSVSTLTIQRTQQEDSAVYLCASSFGTGVYGYTFGSGTRLTVV.

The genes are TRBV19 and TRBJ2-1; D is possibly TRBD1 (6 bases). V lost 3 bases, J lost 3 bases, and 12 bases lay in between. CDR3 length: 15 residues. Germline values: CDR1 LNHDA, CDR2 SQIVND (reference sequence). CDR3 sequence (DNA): TGTGCCAGTAGTATCTTCGAGACAGGCTACAATGAGCAGTTCTTC. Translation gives CASSIFETGYNEQFF.

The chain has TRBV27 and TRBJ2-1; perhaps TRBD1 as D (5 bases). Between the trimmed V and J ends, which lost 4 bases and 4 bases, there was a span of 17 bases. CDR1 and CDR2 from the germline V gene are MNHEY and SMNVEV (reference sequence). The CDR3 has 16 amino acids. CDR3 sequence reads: CASSWQGGDNYNEQFF. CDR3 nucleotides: TGTGCCAGCAGTTGGCAGGGTGGGGATAATTACAATGAGCAGTTCTTC.